The 26 T cell receptor beta chains below come from one sample, sequenced in a study of cytomegalovirus exposure and HLA in healthy donors. PCR employed 60 Vbeta and 13 Jbeta primers. Profiling relied on immunoSEQ multiplex PCR, and the TCRdb table lists in-frame clones only, not all of them. The sample includes about 99,000 clones, about a tenth of them seen just once. The sequenced sample was PBMCs. Source of these receptors: a man aged 40-55 years in good health and CMV-seropositive.

The CDR3 is CASSPRGYTGELFF. CDR3 nucleotides: TGTGCCAGCAGTCCAAGAGGGTACACCGGGGAGCTGTTTTTT. The V call is TRBV7-9, the J call TRBJ2-2; tentatively, D is TRBD2 (5 bases). The germline gives CDR1 SEHNR, CDR2 FQNEAQ (reference sequence). The CDR3 totals 14 residues. Between the trimmed V and J ends, which lost 6 bases and 3 bases, there was a span of 11 bases.

The sample holds a few counts of this clone. The chain uses TRBV18 and TRBJ1-2; 7 bases agree with TRBD1. J gave up 7 bases and V 2 bases, and 10 bases lay outside the gene matches. Per germline, CDR1 KGHSH and CDR2 LQKENI. The CDR3 covers 15 residues. As DNA, the CDR3 is TGTGCCAGCTCACCAGGGACAGACTTCTCTCGTGGCTACACCTTC. Amino acids: CASSPGTDFSRGYTF.

Points on this clone: In the same sample, other DNA sequences code for this CDR3. The rearrangement uses TRBV6-4 and TRBJ2-1, with 8 bases that match TRBD1. Germline values: CDR1 MRHNA, CDR2 SNTAGT. J was trimmed by 9 bases and V by 2 bases; bases with no gene match: 6. The CDR3 extends over 14 amino acids. CDR3 nucleotides: TGTGCCAGCAGTGACGGAGACAGGGGAGGTGAGCAGTTCTTC. Its translation is CASSDGDRGGEQFF.

There are a few counts of this clone. The chain has TRBV6-4 and TRBJ2-1, with D maybe TRBD2 (7 bases). CDR1 MRHNA and CDR2 SNTAGT come from the germline V gene. V gave up 5 bases and J gave up 7 bases, with 18 bases separating them. The CDR3 runs 15 residues. The CDR3 sequence is CASSLSRGLGNEQFF. The CDR3 coding sequence is TGTGCCAGCAGTCTATCGCGGGGGCTGGGGAATGAGCAGTTCTTC.

The chain recombines TRBV28 with TRBJ2-1; 13 bases line up with TRBD2. V shed 5 bases and J 7 bases; nucleotides not matched to a gene: 8. The CDR3 is 16 amino acids. The germline gives CDR1 MDHEN, CDR2 SYDVKM. The CDR3: CASSLPVTSGRNEQFF. The CDR3 DNA reads TGTGCCAGCAGTCTGCCTGTGACTAGCGGGAGGAATGAGCAGTTCTTC.

This chain connects TRBV5-1 to TRBJ2-2; 7 bases align to TRBD2. Germline CDR1 and CDR2: SGHRS and YFSETQ. V lost 6 bases to trimming and J lost 4 bases; unmatched junction nucleotides: 12. The CDR3 covers 16 residues. The CDR3, as DNA: TGCGCCAGCACGAGTGGGGCGGGAGTTTTCACCGGGGAGCTGTTTTTT. Residues: CASTSGAGVFTGELFF.

In its sample, this clone was seen a few times. Other DNA sequences in the same sample also yield this CDR3. The chain combines TRBV7-2 with TRBJ1-1; D gene unclear. V gave up 2 bases and J gave up 1 base, with 8 bases separating them. Germline V gene sequence: CDR1 SGHTA, CDR2 FQGNSA. This CDR3 contains 14 residues. The CDR3 DNA reads TGTGCCAGCAGCTTATCGGCAGGGAACACTGAAGCTTTCTTT. It yields the protein CASSLSAGNTEAFF.

The chain recombines TRBV4-1 with TRBJ1-2; no clear D. Trimming took 0 bases from V and 4 from J, leaving 9 bases between them. CDR3 length: 14 amino acids. Germline V gene sequence: CDR1 MGHRA, CDR2 YSYEKL. The CDR3 spells CASSQDRLLYGYTF. Written as DNA, the CDR3 is TGCGCCAGCAGCCAAGATCGTCTACTCTATGGCTACACCTTC.

This clone has more than one count but fewer than ten. The rearrangement joins TRBV5-4 to TRBJ2-1; 14 bases match TRBD2. This CDR3 comprises 16 residues. With V trimmed by 4 bases and J by 8 bases, 8 bases remained unmatched. Germline lookup yields CDR1 SGHNT and CDR2 YYREEE (reference sequence). This chain's CDR3 is CASSPRLAGGRDEQFF. The CDR3 bases are TGTGCCAGCAGCCCCAGACTAGCGGGAGGGAGAGATGAGCAGTTCTTC.

This clone was found a few times. This sequence joins TRBV28 and TRBJ2-4; 12 positions match TRBD1. The V gene's germline CDR1 is MDHEN and CDR2 SYDVKM. The CDR3 has 13 amino acids. V was clipped by 6 bases and J by 8 bases; unmatched bases: 2. The CDR3 here is CASRGQGAYIQYF. CDR3 DNA sequence: TGTGCCAGCAGGGGACAGGGGGCTTACATTCAGTACTTC.

This chain connects TRBV6-5 to TRBJ1-2; 9 positions match TRBD1. Germline CDR1 MNHEY, CDR2 SVGAGI. This CDR3 is 13 amino acids long. V shed 5 bases, J shed 7 bases, and the junction held 5 bases outside the gene matches. The CDR3 sequence: CASSPGTGFGYTF. CDR3 nucleotides: TGTGCCAGCAGTCCCGGGACAGGGTTTGGCTACACCTTC.

This clone was counted only a few times. The V and J genes are TRBV7-8 and TRBJ2-7; 11 bases map to TRBD1. V lost 5 bases and J lost 6; bases outside the gene matches: 3. CDR1 and CDR2 (germline): SGHVS, FQNEAQ. The CDR3 is made up of 13 amino acids. CDR3 amino acids: CASSRDRGAEQYF. CDR3 sequence (DNA): TGTGCCAGCAGCCGGGACAGGGGGGCCGAGCAGTACTTC.

The chain employs TRBV27 and TRBJ2-7, with D perhaps TRBD1 (5 bases). The CDR3 spans 12 residues. CDR1 is MNHEY, CDR2 SMNVEV, per germline (reference sequence). Trimming took off 8 bases at V and 0 bases at J, with 8 bases between the two ends. The CDR3 sequence: CASAGISYEQYF. The CDR3 region has the DNA TGTGCCAGCGCAGGGATCTCCTACGAGCAGTACTTC.

The CDR3 nucleotides read TGTGCCAGCAGCGTAGAGGCGACAGGGGGAAGGTACGAGCAGTACTTC. Protein product: CASSVEATGGRYEQYF. The chain joins TRBV9 to TRBJ2-7, with 9 bases aligning to TRBD1. V dropped 0 bases and J dropped 4; count of bases not matched to a gene: 8. Germline loops: CDR1 SGDLS, CDR2 YYNGEE. This CDR3 has 16 amino acids.

The chain links TRBV11-2 to TRBJ2-7; 8 bases are a match to TRBD2. This CDR3 has 16 residues. V was clipped by 5 bases and J by 7 bases; unmatched bases: 16. Per germline, CDR1 SGHAT and CDR2 FQNNGV. DNA for the CDR3: TGTGCCAGCAGCCCCGGGAGGGGGGCGAAGAGGGGGGAGCAGTACTTC. Its translation is CASSPGRGAKRGEQYF.

The chain uses TRBV7-8 and TRBJ2-7, with a tentative D call TRBD1 (6 bases). The germline V and J ends were trimmed by 2 bases and 4 bases, with 9 bases remaining between them. CDR1 and CDR2 (germline): SGHVS, FQNEAQ. The CDR3 totals 13 residues. The CDR3 coding sequence is TGTGCCAGCAGCTTAAGGGGGATTTACGAGCAGTACTTC. Amino acid sequence: CASSLRGIYEQYF.

V usage is TRBV28 and J usage is TRBJ1-5; D remains ambiguous. The length of the CDR3 is 15 residues. V was pared by 1 base and J by 5 bases, with 12 bases between. Germline-derived CDR1 and CDR2 are MDHEN and SYDVKM. CDR3 sequence: CASSLYGLADQPQHF. In DNA form, the CDR3 reads TGTGCCAGCAGTTTATACGGGTTGGCGGATCAGCCCCAGCATTTT.

This clone was detected only a few times. The J gene is TRBJ2-3, the V gene TRBV4-2; 12 nucleotides align to TRBD1. Germline CDR1 and CDR2: LGHNA and YNFKEQ. The CDR3 covers 14 residues. V was clipped by 8 bases and J by 6 bases; unmatched bases: 6. Here the CDR3 DNA reads TGTGCCAGCGGCGGGACAGGGGGCATGGATACGCAGTATTTT. It encodes CASGGTGGMDTQYF.

This clone occurred a few times. The chain has TRBV10-1 and TRBJ2-5; D unclear. V shed 1 base and J shed 2 bases, with 14 bases lying between them. Germline V CDR1 and CDR2: WNHNN, SYGVQD (reference sequence). The CDR3 length is 16 residues. The DNA for the CDR3 is TGCGCCAGCAGTGAGTTGGGCAGGCCCATTCAAGAGACCCAGTACTTC. Its translation is CASSELGRPIQETQYF.

The sample holds many counts of this clone. The chain's CDR3 is CASSFSGRSTDTQYF. CDR3 nucleotide sequence: TGCGCCAGCAGCTTCAGCGGGAGAAGCACAGATACGCAGTATTTT. This chain links TRBV5-1 with TRBJ2-3; 8 bases line up with TRBD2. This CDR3 is built from 15 residues. With 2 bases clipped from V and 0 bases from J, the junction kept 2 bases outside the gene matches. The germline gives CDR1 SGHRS, CDR2 YFSETQ.

V and J are TRBV19 and TRBJ2-1, with D perhaps TRBD1 (5 bases). V lost 7 bases and J 1 base, leaving 11 bases between the germline ends. This CDR3 region has 14 residues. Germline V gene lookup returns CDR1 LNHDA and CDR2 SQIVND (reference sequence). The CDR3 region has the DNA TGTGCCAGTAATCTGCAGGGTTCCTACAATGAGCAGTTCTTC. Residues: CASNLQGSYNEQFF.

This rearrangement joins TRBV18 to TRBJ2-7; TRBD1 is a possible D gene (6 bases). The length of the CDR3 is 13 residues. The V end was cut by 6 bases, the J end by 2 bases, with 11 bases between. In germline, CDR1 is KGHSH, CDR2 LQKENI. The CDR3 region has the DNA TGTGCCAGCTCTCAGGGACAAACCTACGAGCAGTACTTC. Residues: CASSQGQTYEQYF.

This clone was observed a handful of times. The chain has TRBV6-1 and TRBJ1-1; TRBD1 aligns across 8 bases. The germline V gene encodes CDR1 MNHNS and CDR2 SASEGT. The CDR3 totals 14 residues. Trimming at V came to 6 bases and at J to 4 bases, leaving 7 bases not matched to a gene. The CDR3 is CASRVTGGITEAFF. The CDR3 nucleotides are TGTGCCAGCAGGGTCACAGGGGGGATCACTGAAGCTTTCTTT.

This clone was counted between two and nine times. The chain combines TRBV28 with TRBJ1-1; 11 nucleotides align to TRBD1. Germline V gene sequence: CDR1 MDHEN, CDR2 SYDVKM. The CDR3 runs 15 residues. V was clipped by 5 bases and J by 1 base; unmatched bases: 3. The CDR3 nucleotides are TGTGCCAGCAGTCCGGGGACAGGGGGGAACACTGAAGCTTTCTTT. Encoded protein: CASSPGTGGNTEAFF. The whole variable domain, filled in from reference TRBV28 and TRBJ1-1, reads DVKVTQSSRYLVKRTGEKVFLECVQDMDHENMFWYRQDPGLGLRLIYFSYDVKMKEKGDIPEGYSVSREKKERFSLILESASTNQTSMYLCASSPGTGGNTEAFFGQGTRLTVV.

This rearrangement joins TRBV2 to TRBJ2-7, with TRBD2 matching over 12 bases. The CDR3 consists of 15 residues. V lost 6 bases and J lost 7; bases outside the gene matches: 10. From germline, CDR1 is SNHLY and CDR2 FYNNEI. Written as DNA, the CDR3 is TGTGCCAGCAGGGAGAGACTAGCGGGAGTATGGGAGCAGTACTTC. This encodes CASRERLAGVWEQYF.

Only one count was recorded for this clone. The J gene is TRBJ1-1, the V gene TRBV11-3, with 8 positions matching TRBD1. J was trimmed by 1 base and V by 8 bases; bases with no gene match: 6. The length of the CDR3 is 14 residues. Germline CDR1 is SGHNT and CDR2 is YENEEA. The CDR3 DNA reads as TGTGCCAGCGAAGGACAGGGCCCGAACACTGAAGCTTTCTTT. Amino acids: CASEGQGPNTEAFF. Full variable domain (outside the CDR3, taken from reference TRBV11-3 and TRBJ1-1): EAGVVQSPRYKIIEKKQPVAFWCNPISGHNTLYWYLQNLGQGPELLIRYENEEAVDDSQLPKDRFSAERLKGVDSTLKIQPAELGDSAVYLCASEGQGPNTEAFFGQGTRLTVV.